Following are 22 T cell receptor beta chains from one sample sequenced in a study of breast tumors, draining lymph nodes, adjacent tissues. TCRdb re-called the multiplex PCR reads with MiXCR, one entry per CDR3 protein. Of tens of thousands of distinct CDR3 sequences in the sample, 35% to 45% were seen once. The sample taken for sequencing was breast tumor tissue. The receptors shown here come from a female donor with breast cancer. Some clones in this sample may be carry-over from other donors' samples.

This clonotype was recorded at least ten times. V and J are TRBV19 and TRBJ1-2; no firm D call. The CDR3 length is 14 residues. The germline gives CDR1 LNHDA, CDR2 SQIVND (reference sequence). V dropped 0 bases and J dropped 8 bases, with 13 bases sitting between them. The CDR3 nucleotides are TGTGCCAGTAGTATAGAACTACAGACCGCGGGCTACACCTTC. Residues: CASSIELQTAGYTF. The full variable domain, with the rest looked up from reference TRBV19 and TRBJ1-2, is DGGITQSPKYLFRKEGQNVTLSCEQNLNHDAMYWYRQDPGQGLRLIYYSQIVNDFQKGDIAEGYSVSREKKESFPLTVTSAQKNPTAFYLCASSIELQTAGYTFGSGTRLTVV.

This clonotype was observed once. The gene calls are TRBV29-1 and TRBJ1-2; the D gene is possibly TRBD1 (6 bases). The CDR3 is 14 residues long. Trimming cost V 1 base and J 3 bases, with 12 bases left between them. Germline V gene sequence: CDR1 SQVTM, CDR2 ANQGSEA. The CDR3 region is CSVEAGAKYYGYTF. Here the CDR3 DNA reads TGCAGCGTTGAAGCGGGGGCGAAATACTATGGCTACACCTTC. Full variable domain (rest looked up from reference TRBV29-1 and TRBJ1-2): SAVISQKPSRDICQRGTSLTIQCQVDSQVTMMFWYRQQPGQSLTLIATANQGSEATYESGFVIDKFPISRPNLTFSTLTVSNMSPEDSSIYLCSVEAGAKYYGYTFGSGTRLTVV.

In nucleotides, the CDR3 is TGTGCCAGCAGTGAAGAGGGACAGGGACTCTCCGAGCAGTACTTC. This sequence encodes CASSEEGQGLSEQYF. The J gene is TRBJ2-7, the V gene TRBV2; 9 nucleotides align to TRBD1. V trimming: 1 base; J trimming: 6 bases; junction bases outside the gene matches: 7. Germline values: CDR1 SNHLY, CDR2 FYNNEI. CDR3 size: 15 residues. Filled out from reference TRBV2 and TRBJ2-7, the complete variable domain reads EPEVTQTPSHQVTQMGQEVILRCVPISNHLYFYWYRQILGQKVEFLVSFYNNEISEKSEIFDDQFSVERPDGSNFTLKIRSTKLEDSAMYFCASSEEGQGLSEQYFGPGTRLTVT.

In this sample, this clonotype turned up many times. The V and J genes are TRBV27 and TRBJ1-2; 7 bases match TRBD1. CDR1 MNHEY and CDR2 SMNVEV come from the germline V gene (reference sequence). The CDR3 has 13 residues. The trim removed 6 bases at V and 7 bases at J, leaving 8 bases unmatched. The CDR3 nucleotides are TGTGCCAGCAGGGAGACAGGGTTGGGTGGCTACACCTTC. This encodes CASRETGLGGYTF.

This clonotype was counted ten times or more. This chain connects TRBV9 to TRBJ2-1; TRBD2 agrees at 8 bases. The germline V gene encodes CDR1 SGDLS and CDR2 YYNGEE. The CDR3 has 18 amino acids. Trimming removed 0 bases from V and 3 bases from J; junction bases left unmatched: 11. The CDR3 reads CASSVGARASGLYNEQFF. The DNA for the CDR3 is TGTGCCAGCAGCGTAGGAGCAAGGGCTAGCGGGCTCTACAATGAGCAGTTCTTC.

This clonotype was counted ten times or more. CDR3 amino acids: CASSLGVSLAYEQYF. CDR3 nucleotides: TGTGCCAGCAGCTTGGGAGTATCTTTGGCCTACGAGCAGTACTTC. The chain joins TRBV5-4 to TRBJ2-7; no clear D gene. The CDR3 length is 15 residues. Deletions cut 0 bases from V and 2 bases from J, with 12 bases between. The V gene's germline CDR1 is SGHNT and CDR2 YYREEE (reference sequence).

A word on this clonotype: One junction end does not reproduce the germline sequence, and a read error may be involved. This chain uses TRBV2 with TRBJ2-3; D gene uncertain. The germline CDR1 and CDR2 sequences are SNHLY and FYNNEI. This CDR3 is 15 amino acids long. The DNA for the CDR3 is TGTGCCAGCAGTGATTTAAAGAAAACCACAGATACGCAGTATTTC. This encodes CASSDLKKTTDTQYF.

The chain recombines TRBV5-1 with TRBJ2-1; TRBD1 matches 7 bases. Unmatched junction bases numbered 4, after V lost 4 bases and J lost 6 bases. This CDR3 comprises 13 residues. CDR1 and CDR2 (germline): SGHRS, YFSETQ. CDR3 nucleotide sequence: TGCGCCAGCAGCCTGGGGACAGCCAATGAGCAGTTCTTC. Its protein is CASSLGTANEQFF.

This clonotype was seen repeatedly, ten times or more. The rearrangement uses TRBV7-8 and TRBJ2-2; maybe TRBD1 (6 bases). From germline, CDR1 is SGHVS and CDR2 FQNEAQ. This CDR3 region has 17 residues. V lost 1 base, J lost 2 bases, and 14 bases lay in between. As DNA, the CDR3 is TGTGCCAGCAGCTTAGAGGGCCGCAGGGGTAACACCGGGGAGCTGTTTTTT. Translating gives CASSLEGRRGNTGELFF.

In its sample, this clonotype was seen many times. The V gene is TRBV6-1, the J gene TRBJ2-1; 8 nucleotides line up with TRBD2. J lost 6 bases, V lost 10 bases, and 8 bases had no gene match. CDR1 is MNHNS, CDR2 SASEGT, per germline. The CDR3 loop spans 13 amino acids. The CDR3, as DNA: TGTGCCATTACTAGCGGCCTTCTCAATGAGCAGTTCTTC. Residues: CAITSGLLNEQFF.

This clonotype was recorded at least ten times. The CDR3 region has the DNA TGTGCCAGCAGCTTAGCGGATACGCAGTATTTT. Translating it yields CASSLADTQYF. The chain is built from TRBV7-9 and TRBJ2-3, with unresolved D. CDR3 length equals 11 residues. Germline V gene sequence: CDR1 SEHNR, CDR2 FQNEAQ (reference sequence). V lost 0 bases and J lost 6, with 1 base in between.

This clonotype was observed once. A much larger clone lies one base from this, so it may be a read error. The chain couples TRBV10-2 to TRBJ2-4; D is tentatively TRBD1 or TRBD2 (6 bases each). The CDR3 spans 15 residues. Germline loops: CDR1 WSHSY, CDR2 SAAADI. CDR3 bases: TGCGCCAGCAGTGAGAGGGGGGAAGCCGAAAACATTCAGTACTTC. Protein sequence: CASSERGEAENIQYF.

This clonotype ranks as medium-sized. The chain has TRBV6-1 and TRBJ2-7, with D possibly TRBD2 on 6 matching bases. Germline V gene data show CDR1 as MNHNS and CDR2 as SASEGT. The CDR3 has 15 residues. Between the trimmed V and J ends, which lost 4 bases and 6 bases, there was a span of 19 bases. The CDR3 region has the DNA TGTGCCAGCAGTGCCTATGCGGGCGGGGTTCGCGAGCAGTACTTC. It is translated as CASSAYAGGVREQYF.

The CDR3 nucleotides are TGCGCCAGCAGCCAAGATTTAGTCCGGACTAGCGGGAGGGTTGACGAGCAGTACTTC. Its translation is CASSQDLVRTSGRVDEQYF. The rearrangement joins TRBV4-1 to TRBJ2-7; 15 bases agree with TRBD2. Germline CDR1 MGHRA, CDR2 YSYEKL. CDR3 length equals 19 residues. V shed 0 bases, J shed 5 bases, and the junction held 11 bases outside the gene matches.

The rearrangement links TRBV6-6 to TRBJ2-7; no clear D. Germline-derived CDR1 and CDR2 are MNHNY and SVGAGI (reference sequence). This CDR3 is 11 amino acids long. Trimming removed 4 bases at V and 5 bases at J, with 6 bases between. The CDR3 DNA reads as TGTGCCAGCAGTTCTAGGAACGAGCAGTACTTC. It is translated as CASSSRNEQYF.

CDR3 amino acids: CSARLRASGQEQFF. In nucleotides, the CDR3 is TGCAGTGCTAGATTGAGGGCTAGCGGTCAAGAGCAGTTCTTC. The chain has TRBV20-1 and TRBJ2-1; 7 nucleotides line up with TRBD2. This CDR3 is 14 amino acids long. Germline V gives CDR1 DFQATT, CDR2 SNEGSKA (reference sequence). The J segment lost 10 bases and the V segment lost 2 bases, leaving 11 bases of the junction unmatched.

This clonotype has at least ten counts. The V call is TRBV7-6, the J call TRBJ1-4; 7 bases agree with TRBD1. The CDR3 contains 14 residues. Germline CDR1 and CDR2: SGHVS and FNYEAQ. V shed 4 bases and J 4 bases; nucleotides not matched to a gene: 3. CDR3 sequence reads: CASSSQGGNEKLFF. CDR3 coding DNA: TGTGCCAGCAGCTCCCAGGGGGGTAATGAAAAACTGTTTTTT.

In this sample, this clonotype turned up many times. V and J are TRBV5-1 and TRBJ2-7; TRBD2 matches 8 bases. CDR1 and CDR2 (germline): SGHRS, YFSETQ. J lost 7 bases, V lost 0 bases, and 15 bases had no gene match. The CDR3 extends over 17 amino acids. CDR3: CASSLGVLAGQVREQYF. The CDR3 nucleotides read TGCGCCAGCAGCTTGGGTGTGCTAGCGGGCCAGGTCCGGGAGCAGTACTTC.

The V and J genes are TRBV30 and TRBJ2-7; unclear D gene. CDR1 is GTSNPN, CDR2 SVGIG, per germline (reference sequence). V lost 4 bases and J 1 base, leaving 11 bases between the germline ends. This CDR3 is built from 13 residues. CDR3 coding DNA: TGTGCCTGGAATATGAGAGAGTCCTACGAGCAGTACTTC. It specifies CAWNMRESYEQYF. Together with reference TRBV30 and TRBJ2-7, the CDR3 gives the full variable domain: SQTIHQWPATLVQPVGSPLSLECTVEGTSNPNLYWYRQAAGRGLQLLFYSVGIGQISSEVPQNLSASRPQDRQFILSSKKLLLSDSGFYLCAWNMRESYEQYFGPGTRLTVT.

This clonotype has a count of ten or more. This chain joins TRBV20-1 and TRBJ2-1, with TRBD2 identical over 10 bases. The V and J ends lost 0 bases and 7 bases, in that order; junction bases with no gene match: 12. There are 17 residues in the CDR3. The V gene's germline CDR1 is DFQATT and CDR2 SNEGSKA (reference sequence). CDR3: CSARDEGASGRPNEQFF. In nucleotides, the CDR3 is TGCAGTGCTAGAGATGAGGGAGCTAGCGGGAGACCGAATGAGCAGTTCTTC.

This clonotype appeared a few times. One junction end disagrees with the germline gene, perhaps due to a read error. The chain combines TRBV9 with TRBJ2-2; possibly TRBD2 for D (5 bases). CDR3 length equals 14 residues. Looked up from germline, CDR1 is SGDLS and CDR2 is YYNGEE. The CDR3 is CASSEGPNTGELFF. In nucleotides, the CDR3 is TGTGCCAGTAGCGAAGGACCGAACACCGGGGAGCTGTTTTTT.

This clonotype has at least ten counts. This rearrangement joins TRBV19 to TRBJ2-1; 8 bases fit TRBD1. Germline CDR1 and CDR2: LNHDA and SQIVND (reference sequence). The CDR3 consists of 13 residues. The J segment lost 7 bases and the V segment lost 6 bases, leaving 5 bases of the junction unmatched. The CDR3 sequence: CASSKNRGNEQFF. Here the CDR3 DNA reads TGTGCCAGTAGCAAGAACAGGGGGAATGAGCAGTTCTTC. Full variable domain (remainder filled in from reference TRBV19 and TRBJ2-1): DGGITQSPKYLFRKEGQNVTLSCEQNLNHDAMYWYRQDPGQGLRLIYYSQIVNDFQKGDIAEGYSVSREKKESFPLTVTSAQKNPTAFYLCASSKNRGNEQFFGPGTRLTVL.